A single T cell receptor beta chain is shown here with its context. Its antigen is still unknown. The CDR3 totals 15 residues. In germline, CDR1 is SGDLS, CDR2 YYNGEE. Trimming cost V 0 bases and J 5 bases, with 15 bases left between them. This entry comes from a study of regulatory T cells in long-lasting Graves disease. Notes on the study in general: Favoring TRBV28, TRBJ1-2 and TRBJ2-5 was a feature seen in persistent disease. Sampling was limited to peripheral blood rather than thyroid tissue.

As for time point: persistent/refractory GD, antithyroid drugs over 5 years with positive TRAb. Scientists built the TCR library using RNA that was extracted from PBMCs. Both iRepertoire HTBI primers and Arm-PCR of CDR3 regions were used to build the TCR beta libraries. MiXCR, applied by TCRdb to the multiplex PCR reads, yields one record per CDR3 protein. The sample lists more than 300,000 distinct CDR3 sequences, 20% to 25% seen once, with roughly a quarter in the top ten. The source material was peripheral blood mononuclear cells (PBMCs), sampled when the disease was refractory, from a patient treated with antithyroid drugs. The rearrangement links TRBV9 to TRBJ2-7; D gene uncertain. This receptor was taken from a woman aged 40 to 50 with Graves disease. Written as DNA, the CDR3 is TGTGCCAGCAGCGTAGGGGCCCCTCCAGAACACGAGCAGTACTTC. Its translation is CASSVGAPPEHEQYF.